This TCR beta chain was found in a study of cytomegalovirus exposure and HLA in healthy donors (dated by TCRdb to about 2017). As for the study more broadly: An earlier analysis of about 560 of the donors reported 276 Gb of sequence data and 95 million to 140 million unique TCR beta sequences obtained from some 200 million T cells. On average, around 200,000 unique TCR beta nucleotide sequences were sequenced per donor among several hundred genotyped donors of the cohort, with 15% to 20% of those sequences being non-productive. A later genetic analysis took genome-wide SNP genotypes for about 55% of the roughly 670 donors and used that subset as a discovery cohort. A separate validation cohort of roughly 110 different subjects was used in addition to the 666-subject first cohort. Class I and class II HLA loci were covered by the typing at four-digit resolution. Of the roughly 400 genotyped donors, 65% to 90% fell in the genetic ancestry cluster associated with self-reported Caucasian donors. The number of donors typed differed by locus, with 629-630 for A, B, C, DRB1 and DQB1, more than 500 for DQA1, approximately 580 for DPA1, and about 450 for DPB1. Every discovery cohort repertoire had been produced on one sequencing platform. Using immunosequencing, the study profiled T cell repertoires from approximately 700 subjects and related those repertoires to cytomegalovirus serostatus. The study aimed to test whether cataloging public T cell receptors could reveal signatures of past pathogen exposure. To decide whether each TCR beta V gene segment behaved as functional or pseudogenic, an earlier analysis of some 540 of the donors relied on high-throughput TCR beta sequencing. The study combined high-throughput TCR immunosequencing, statistical association of individual TCRs with disease status, and machine learning to predict cytomegalovirus infection status. A later analysis re-examined previously published TCR beta repertoires from roughly 720 donors and added high-resolution HLA genotyping to investigate patterns of TCR occurrence. About 300 gigabases of sequencing data and 91 million or so unique TCR sequences made up an early release that covered under 750 HLA-typed donors. Roughly 5 DR-DQ haplotypes were handled as single units for association and clustering because linkage in the cohort was strong. Donor age, sex, ethnicity and CMV serostatus were compiled alongside the repertoire data. In the later analysis, no new phenotypic data were used to find candidate immune exposures; instead, reliance was placed on TCR beta sequences and their occurrence across donors. Findings and caveats that apply to the study as a whole: The sequencing pipeline was judged likely to have produced a cluster of highly shared sequence variants as a technical artifact. According to a later analysis, TCR association rates differed among HLA loci, with DRB1 alleles showing the most associated TCRs and HLA-C alleles showing the fewest. In a later analysis, most CMV-associated TCR beta chains were found to appear HLA-restricted, with HLA associations seemingly driven largely by CMV exposure. Because the 87-base-pair reads could not distinguish some IMGT-functional V segments, including TRBV6-2 and TRBV6-3, those segments were excluded. Linkage disequilibrium might explain the correlated functional status among segregating V segments, but an unknown experimental factor could not be excluded. When HLA alleles, especially DR and DQ, strongly co-occurred, TCR associations were difficult to assign to individual alleles. The authors suggested that the approach could potentially be extended to other disease states and immunological phenotypes. A later analysis reported that several top co-occurrence clusters appeared linked to parvovirus B19, influenza, CMV and Epstein-Barr virus. Specific HLA alleles were associated with 16,951 TCR beta sequences at a false discovery rate of 0.05 in a later analysis. Compared with the approximately 700-donor mean, donors in an Asian-associated ancestry cluster had fewer N-insertions in productive TCRs, according to a later genetic analysis. A few of the identified cytomegalovirus-associated TCR beta chains were confirmed in vitro to be specific for cytomegalovirus antigens. In the study, approximately 160 TCR beta chains were listed as associated with cytomegalovirus. For the cohort, immune exposure information was limited to CMV serostatus. Compared with equally common non-associated chains, HLA-associated TCR beta chains in a later analysis were more clonally expanded and had lower generation probabilities. Because counts were too low, seventeen rarely observed V segments, including chromosome 9 orphons, were excluded from the earlier analysis of 500 to 700 of the donors. Presence/absence analyses assumed roughly uniform sequencing depth across donors, an assumption that may not hold. Only TCR beta chains were sequenced in this cohort, and the absence of alpha or paired-chain data limited detectable features. Across donors, most TCR sequences were observed very rarely, whereas some public TCRs were present in many individuals. Cytomegalovirus status was reported to be diagnosed by the classifier with high specificity and sensitivity in both the original and validation cohorts. An earlier analysis of 587 of the donors showed that most TCR beta V segments appeared in productive rearrangements either about 87% or about 30% of the time, which broadly matched IMGT annotations. Because HLA typing was unavailable for some donors at each locus, only the typed subset was used in association tests. An association between a missense DCLRE1C variant and V-gene and J-gene trimming of TCR beta chains was found in a later genetic analysis and replicated in an independent cohort. A further reported finding was that TCR beta sequences accurately predicted the HLA-A and HLA-B alleles for most subjects in the first cohort.

The method was the immunoSEQ multiplex PCR assay. For the multiplex PCR, a mixture combining 60 forward primers for TCR Vbeta segments and 13 reverse primers for TCR Jbeta segments was used. The CDR3 region of rearranged TCR beta genes was amplified from genomic DNA by a multiplex PCR assay. The Illumina HiSeq System was used to sequence the amplified TCR beta libraries as 87-base-pair reads. On the study's bioinformatics: Across the 500 to 700 repertoires, a later analysis counted 78 million or so unique TCR beta chains, approximately 12 million of which were shared by at least two donors. Raw reads were error-corrected and collapsed into unique sequences by a nearest-neighbor algorithm in which closely related sequences were merged to remove PCR and sequencing errors. CDR3 sequences were aligned to IMGT reference sequences to assign V, D and J gene segments. For a sequence to be retained, a match of at least six nucleotides to both a V gene segment and a J gene segment was required. Rearrangements were called productive when the CDR3 lacked stop codons and stayed in frame with V and J; all others were non-productive. Following IMGT convention, CDR3 was defined as the stretch from the second conserved V-encoded cysteine to the conserved J-encoded phenylalanine. The earlier analysis of about 640 of the donors excluded any sequence lacking an unambiguous match to a single V gene segment. An earlier analysis of approximately 590 of the donors called V segments functional above 56.7% productive rearrangements and segregating when the between-donor standard deviation exceeded 5%. A statistical classification framework was developed to diagnose cytomegalovirus status using the catalog of TCR beta chain sequences. In a later analysis, TCR nucleotide sequences were compared against IMGT/GENE-DB human TR gene sequences so that V and J genes could be assigned. Using the TCRdist pipeline, a later analysis assigned CDR3 sequences along with most-parsimonious VDJ recombination scenarios. In a later analysis, each TCR beta chain was defined by its CDR3 amino acid sequence together with its V-gene family, and reads lacking a unique V-gene family were excluded. In a later analysis, fewer than 600 highly shared, low-generation-probability nucleotide sequences were removed to address suspected cross-contamination and a sequencing artifact. In a later analysis, a clonal expansion index was calculated for each public chain from normalized within-repertoire ranks of inferred template counts. Generation probabilities in a later analysis came from a VDJ recombination model fitted to out-of-frame rearrangements, and those results were checked against IGoR. Hypergeometric tests were used in a later analysis to score TCR-TCR, TCR-HLA and TCR-CMV co-occurrence, with a repertoire-size bias correction applied to the TCR pairs. In a later analysis, false discovery rates were estimated by permuting HLA or CMV assignments 20 times. In a later analysis, co-occurring TCRs were grouped with DBSCAN, and TCRdist sequence similarity was added when clustering was performed within HLA-allele-positive subsets. Repertoires with fewer than 30,000 or more than 120,000 public chains, plus five repertoires with anomalous nucleotide sharing, were excluded from co-occurrence clustering. As stored in TCRdb, this immuneACCESS dataset retains in-frame rearrangements with V and J assigned. A fraction of the clones does not appear; measured against another copy, unresolved V genes explain less than half of the discrepancy, and the remainder lacks a known reason. V, J and clone size are those of that table, while D and trimming were read from the DNA. A total of about 77,000 clones appear in this sample, 60% to 85% of them only once. Jointly, the top ten make up around 1.5% of the sample.

From V the trimming removes 3 bases and from J it removes 2 bases, while the gene matches leave 6 bases of the junction unaccounted for. The CDR3, from cysteine to phenylalanine, totals 18 residues. The read is trimmed to its CDR3 DNA, 54 bases read in frame from base 1. CDR1 and CDR2 are drawn from the germline V gene (reference sequence): MNHEY, SMNVEV. Points on this clone: No cognate antigen has been identified for it. No clone much larger than this one lies a single base away; base qualities are absent.

The cohort comprised under 700 healthy bone marrow donors. All cohort members were sampled while nominally healthy, although unrecorded immune exposures were likely present. The donor was CMV seronegative and belonged to the group of 320 or so seronegative cohort members. Each donor provided a peripheral blood sample, and peripheral blood mononuclear cells were used for TCR beta sequencing. Genomic DNA extraction from the blood cell samples was performed with the Qiagen DNeasy Blood Extraction Kit. This receptor was taken from a man in his forties in good health and CMV-seronegative. The rearrangement combines TRBV27 with TRBJ2-1; 14 of the junction bases match TRBD2. Sequenced: PBMCs. DNA sequence: TGTGCCAGCAGTTTCGGGACTAGCGGGAGCATGACCTACAATGAGCAGTTCTTC. This gives the protein CASSFGTSGSMTYNEQFF.